Each of the 30 T cell receptor beta chains below was sequenced from the same sample in a study of T cells in Graves' hyperthyroidism and ophthalmopathy. From RNA transcripts, TCR beta CDR3 regions were amplified. The HTBI primer set drove a first-round RT-PCR of the TCR CDR3. TCRdb recomputed calls from the multiplex PCR reads with MiXCR, one row per CDR3 protein. Among approximately 400,000 distinct CDR3 sequences listed, less than 20% were seen once. Sequencing used blood. The receptors here all came from a woman in her late teens or twenties with Graves' hyperthyroidism.

In its sample, this clonotype was seen a few times. This chain connects TRBV9 to TRBJ2-3; 7 bases fit TRBD2. Germline V gene sequence: CDR1 SGDLS, CDR2 YYNGEE. V gave up 4 bases and J gave up 3 bases; unmatched junction bases: 11. CDR3 length equals 16 residues. CDR3 sequence: CASSPTGAGWTDTQYF. As DNA, the CDR3 is TGTGCCAGCAGCCCCACGGGAGCGGGATGGACAGATACGCAGTATTTT.

The chain carries TRBV7-8 and TRBJ1-2; 8 bases are shared with TRBD1. The V gene's germline CDR1 is SGHVS and CDR2 FQNEAQ. The length of the CDR3 is 15 residues. The V and J ends lost 5 bases and 6 bases, in that order; junction bases with no gene match: 11. The CDR3 sequence is CASSLGRGLYDGYTF. DNA for the CDR3: TGTGCCAGCAGCCTAGGCAGGGGGCTGTATGATGGCTACACCTTC. The full variable domain, its missing parts supplied by reference TRBV7-8 and TRBJ1-2, is GAGVSQSPRYKVAKRGQDVALRCDPISGHVSLFWYQQALGQGPEFLTYFQNEAQLDKSGLPSDRFFAERPEGSVSTLKIQRTQQEDSAVYLCASSLGRGLYDGYTFGSGTRLTVV.

This clonotype was detected ten times or more. One junction end does not reproduce the germline sequence, and a read error may be involved. CDR3 coding DNA: TGTGCTAGCAGCCAGGGACAGCACAATGAGCAGTTCTTC. Amino acid sequence: CASSQGQHNEQFF. This chain connects TRBV7-7 to TRBJ2-1, with TRBD1 identical over 7 bases. There are 13 residues in the CDR3. Germline CDR1 and CDR2: SSHAT and FNYEAQ (reference sequence).

This chain uses TRBV5-1 with TRBJ2-1; 7 nucleotides line up with TRBD1. After removal of 4 bases from V and 8 bases from J, the junction contained 6 bases not matched to a gene. The CDR3 runs 13 residues. Germline V CDR1 and CDR2: SGHRS, YFSETQ. Written as DNA, the CDR3 is TGCGCCAGCAGCCGACAGGGTAGGGATGAGCAGTTCTTC. This sequence encodes CASSRQGRDEQFF.

This clonotype appeared a few times. This chain joins TRBV6-4 and TRBJ2-3; D might be TRBD2 (5 bases). The CDR3 length is 16 residues. CDR1 and CDR2 (germline): MRHNA, SNTAGT. The V end lost 3 bases, the J end lost 2 bases, and 15 bases lay between the germline ends. The CDR3 reads CASSEAASSNTDTQYF. The CDR3 DNA is TGTGCCAGCAGTGAAGCGGCTAGCTCGAACACAGATACGCAGTATTTT.

The rearrangement uses TRBV7-9 and TRBJ1-4; 12 bases line up with TRBD1. The length of the CDR3 is 16 residues. Germline CDR1 and CDR2: SEHNR and FQNEAQ (reference sequence). The junction had 7 bases not matched to a gene; V was cut back by 2 bases and J by 9 bases. The CDR3 is CASSLWGQGAYQKLFF. As DNA, the CDR3 is TGTGCCAGCAGCTTATGGGGACAGGGGGCGTATCAAAAACTGTTTTTT.

This clonotype was seen many times. V and J are TRBV3-1 and TRBJ2-4; no clear D. Germline lookup yields CDR1 LGHDT and CDR2 YNNKEL (reference sequence). Trimming stripped 5 bases from V and 3 bases from J, with 14 bases between. CDR3 length: 15 residues. CDR3: CASSLRRLFKNIQYF. DNA for the CDR3: TGTGCCAGCAGCTTAAGGCGACTCTTCAAAAACATTCAGTACTTC.

This clonotype was detected many times. The chain carries TRBV20-1 and TRBJ2-5; D tentatively reads TRBD1 or TRBD2 (5 bases each). CDR3 length: 13 amino acids. CDR1 and CDR2 from the germline V gene are DFQATT and SNEGSKA (reference sequence). V was shortened by 6 bases and J by 8 bases, with 19 bases between the two germline ends. CDR3 residues: CSAGDPGQRTQYF. DNA for the CDR3: TGCAGTGCCGGGGACCCAGGCCAGAGAACCCAGTACTTC.

This clonotype has ten or more counts. V gene TRBV2 combines with J gene TRBJ2-1; 8 positions agree with TRBD2. V trimming: 6 bases; J trimming: 6 bases; junction bases outside the gene matches: 4. The germline CDR1 and CDR2 sequences are SNHLY and FYNNEI. This CDR3 region has 13 residues. The CDR3 DNA reads TGTGCCAGCAGGCCGGGACTAGTCAATGAGCAGTTCTTC. This encodes CASRPGLVNEQFF. Full variable domain (outside the CDR3, taken from reference TRBV2 and TRBJ2-1): EPEVTQTPSHQVTQMGQEVILRCVPISNHLYFYWYRQILGQKVEFLVSFYNNEISEKSEIFDDQFSVERPDGSNFTLKIRSTKLEDSAMYFCASRPGLVNEQFFGPGTRLTVL.

A few counts support this clonotype. Its ends do not fully match the called genes, so a read error is possible. This sequence joins TRBV3-1 and TRBJ2-1; maybe TRBD2 (6 bases). CDR3 length: 15 amino acids. The germline V gene encodes CDR1 LGHDT and CDR2 YNNKEL (reference sequence). The CDR3 loop is CASSQVPGTLNAQFF. The CDR3 DNA follows: TGTGCCAGCAGCCAAGTTCCCGGGACTCTAAATGCGCAGTTCTTC.

The rearrangement uses TRBV5-6 and TRBJ1-4; D remains unclear. Trimming took off 3 bases at V and 7 bases at J, with 13 bases between the two ends. Germline CDR1 is SGHDT and CDR2 is YYEEEE. This CDR3 is 14 amino acids long. The CDR3 loop reads CASSSESWGEKLFF. CDR3 nucleotides: TGTGCCAGCAGCTCAGAATCGTGGGGTGAAAAACTGTTTTTT.

This clonotype was observed a handful of times. This chain links TRBV6-1 with TRBJ2-1; 8 positions agree with TRBD2. Germline assignment: CDR1 MNHNS and CDR2 SASEGT. With V trimmed by 6 bases and J by 0 bases, 10 bases remained unmatched. The CDR3 length is 17 residues. The CDR3 loop is CASSPSGGGSSYNEQFF. CDR3 DNA: TGTGCCAGCAGCCCCAGTGGCGGGGGGAGCTCCTACAATGAGCAGTTCTTC.

The chain recombines TRBV3-1 with TRBJ1-1; no clear D gene. The V end lost 3 bases, the J end lost 7 bases, and 6 bases lay between the germline ends. The CDR3 has 11 amino acids. Germline CDR1 reads LGHDT; CDR2 reads YNNKEL (reference sequence). The CDR3 here is CASSHVDEAFF. The CDR3, as DNA: TGTGCCAGCAGCCACGTCGATGAAGCTTTCTTT.

A few counts support this clonotype. This may come from a read error, since a much larger clone is one base off. The gene calls are TRBV2 and TRBJ2-7; TRBD2 is a possible D gene (5 bases). The germline CDR1 and CDR2 sequences are SNHLY and FYNNEI. The CDR3 covers 11 residues. The CDR3 sequence: CASRASYERYF. As DNA, the CDR3 is TGTGCCAGCAGGGCTAGCTACGAGCGGTACTTC.

This clonotype was recorded many times. The V call is TRBV5-1, the J call TRBJ2-7, with a possible D match to TRBD2 (6 bases). The CDR3 totals 14 residues. Germline CDR1 and CDR2: SGHRS and YFSETQ. Trimming cost V 4 bases and J 5 bases, with 16 bases left between them. The CDR3: CASSRRAAQDEQYF. The CDR3 DNA is TGCGCCAGCAGCCGGAGGGCGGCCCAGGACGAGCAGTACTTC. Complete variable domain (other parts from reference TRBV5-1 and TRBJ2-7): KAGVTQTPRYLIKTRGQQVTLSCSPISGHRSVSWYQQTPGQGLQFLFEYFSETQRNKGNFPGRFSGRQFSNSRSEMNVSTLELGDSALYLCASSRRAAQDEQYFGPGTRLTVT.

This clonotype was found many times. The chain uses TRBV7-2 and TRBJ2-3; maybe TRBD1 (5 bases). In germline, CDR1 is SGHTA, CDR2 FQGNSA. V was pared by 2 bases and J by 2 bases, with 8 bases between. The CDR3 is 14 residues long. CDR3 in amino acids: CASSLRTNTDTQYF. CDR3 DNA sequence: TGTGCCAGCAGCTTAAGGACAAACACAGATACGCAGTATTTT.

This clonotype has ten or more counts. This chain links TRBV12-3 or TRBV12-4 with TRBJ2-3; TRBD2 aligns across 16 bases. The CDR3 is made up of 15 amino acids. The V and J ends lost 8 bases and 4 bases, in that order; junction bases with no gene match: 3. Here the CDR3 reads CASGTSGRAPDTQYF. CDR3 nucleotide sequence: TGTGCCAGCGGGACTAGCGGGAGGGCCCCAGATACGCAGTATTTT.

At least ten counts were recorded for this clonotype. This chain links TRBV11-1 with TRBJ1-6; no reliable D call. Trimming took off 1 base at V and 9 bases at J, with 7 bases between the two ends. The CDR3 loop spans 13 amino acids. The germline V gene encodes CDR1 SGHAT and CDR2 FQDESV (reference sequence). CDR3 protein: CASSLGVGSPLHF. The CDR3 DNA is TGTGCCAGCAGCTTAGGGGTTGGTTCACCCCTCCACTTT.

The rearrangement uses TRBV19 and TRBJ2-7; 9 bases line up with TRBD2. The V gene end was trimmed by 3 bases and the J gene end by 6 bases; junction bases not matched to a gene: 6. The CDR3 is 14 residues long. Germline values: CDR1 LNHDA, CDR2 SQIVND (reference sequence). CDR3 DNA: TGTGCCAGTAGTATTGGCGGGGGGGCCTTCGAGCAGTACTTC. It specifies CASSIGGGAFEQYF. The full variable domain, in which reference TRBV19 and TRBJ2-7 provide the parts outside the CDR3, is DGGITQSPKYLFRKEGQNVTLSCEQNLNHDAMYWYRQDPGQGLRLIYYSQIVNDFQKGDIAEGYSVSREKKESFPLTVTSAQKNPTAFYLCASSIGGGAFEQYFGPGTRLTVT.

In this sample, this clonotype turned up once. The rearrangement joins TRBV7-8 to TRBJ2-3; TRBD1 matches at 8 bases. This CDR3 region has 14 residues. CDR1 is SGHVS and CDR2 is FQNEAQ in the germline V gene. After removal of 3 bases from V and 5 bases from J, the junction contained 4 bases not matched to a gene. CDR3 in DNA: TGTGCCAGCAGCTTTACAGGGGGTATAGATACGCAGTATTTT. It yields the protein CASSFTGGIDTQYF.

This clonotype was counted ten times or more. V is TRBV20-1 and J is TRBJ1-2; D uncertain. The CDR3 is 14 amino acids. V lost 0 bases and J 1 base, leaving 9 bases between the germline ends. Germline V CDR1 and CDR2: DFQATT, SNEGSKA (reference sequence). CDR3: CSARDSKSNYGYTF. CDR3 sequence (DNA): TGCAGTGCTAGAGATAGTAAGAGTAACTATGGCTACACCTTC.

The genes are TRBV9 and TRBJ1-1; a possible D gene is TRBD1 (6 bases). The ends were cut back, 4 bases at V and 4 bases at J, with 17 bases in the middle. This CDR3 is 15 amino acids long. Germline CDR1 and CDR2: SGDLS and YYNGEE. CDR3 DNA: TGTGCCAGCAGCTCCCCCGGGGCAGGGGCCACTGAAGCTTTCTTT. Protein sequence: CASSSPGAGATEAFF.

This clonotype was detected a few times. J is TRBJ1-2 and V is TRBV19, with 7 bases identical to TRBD1. Per the germline V gene, CDR1 is LNHDA and CDR2 is SQIVND (reference sequence). CDR3 length: 14 amino acids. V was pared by 5 bases and J by 4 bases, with 7 bases of the junction left unmatched. The CDR3 spells CASSEQGEIYGYTF. The CDR3 coding sequence is TGTGCCAGTAGTGAGCAGGGGGAAATCTATGGCTACACCTTC. The full variable domain, its missing parts supplied by reference TRBV19 and TRBJ1-2, is DGGITQSPKYLFRKEGQNVTLSCEQNLNHDAMYWYRQDPGQGLRLIYYSQIVNDFQKGDIAEGYSVSREKKESFPLTVTSAQKNPTAFYLCASSEQGEIYGYTFGSGTRLTVV.

V is TRBV19 and J is TRBJ2-2; no reliable D call. V lost 4 bases and J 9 bases, leaving 12 bases between the germline ends. Germline assignment: CDR1 LNHDA and CDR2 SQIVND (reference sequence). The CDR3 totals 13 residues. The CDR3 spells CASSRALGRELFF. The CDR3 region has the DNA TGTGCCAGTAGTAGAGCACTTGGCAGGGAGCTGTTTTTT.

In this sample, this clonotype turned up many times. This chain uses TRBV6-1 with TRBJ2-1; D remains unclear. Germline CDR1 reads MNHNS; CDR2 reads SASEGT. Trimming shortened V by 1 base and J by 0 bases, and 4 bases separated the two germline ends. The CDR3 is 14 amino acids. CDR3 sequence: CASSEEASYNEQFF. The CDR3 nucleotides are TGTGCCAGCAGTGAAGAGGCCTCCTACAATGAGCAGTTCTTC.

In this sample, this clonotype turned up many times. The rearrangement links TRBV6-1 to TRBJ2-1, with 12 bases that match TRBD2. Germline trimming cut 6 bases from V and 1 base from J; bases unmatched to any gene: 7. Germline lookup yields CDR1 MNHNS and CDR2 SASEGT. This CDR3 region has 17 residues. The CDR3 DNA sequence: TGTGCCAGCAGGTGGCTAGCGGGAGGGATTTCCTACAATGAGCAGTTCTTC. It specifies CASRWLAGGISYNEQFF.

This clonotype was seen many times. This chain joins TRBV3-1 and TRBJ2-1; 12 nucleotides match TRBD2. Looked up from germline, CDR1 is LGHDT and CDR2 is YNNKEL (reference sequence). The CDR3 length is 14 residues. J gave up 10 bases and V 4 bases, and 5 bases lay outside the gene matches. The CDR3 reads CASSLGTSGREQFF. The CDR3 DNA reads as TGTGCCAGCAGCCTCGGGACTAGCGGGCGGGAGCAGTTCTTC.

The sample holds many counts of this clonotype. The chain combines TRBV5-1 with TRBJ2-7; D may be TRBD2 (6 bases). Deletions cut 0 bases from V and 2 bases from J, with 15 bases between. This CDR3 has 16 amino acids. Looked up from germline, CDR1 is SGHRS and CDR2 is YFSETQ. CDR3 protein: CASSLAWGRTAYEQYF. The CDR3 DNA is TGCGCCAGCAGCTTGGCCTGGGGGAGGACCGCCTACGAGCAGTACTTC.

Turning to this clonotype: This may stem from a read error, because a much larger clone lies one nucleotide away. The chain has TRBV19 and TRBJ2-1; 9 bases map to TRBD2. Germline loops: CDR1 LNHDA, CDR2 SQIVND (reference sequence). There are 15 residues in the CDR3. V was clipped by 5 bases and J by 7 bases; unmatched bases: 9. CDR3 sequence reads: CASSLAGEGVNEQFF. DNA of the CDR3: TGTGCCAGTAGTTTAGCGGGAGAGGGGGTGAATGAGCAGTTCTTC.

This clonotype was recorded a few times. This chain links TRBV15 with TRBJ2-4; a weak D match, TRBD1 (5 bases). CDR1 LNHNV and CDR2 YYDKDF come from the germline V gene (reference sequence). The CDR3 has 15 residues. Trimming shortened V by 5 bases and J by 4 bases, and 15 bases separated the two germline ends. The CDR3 sequence is CATSASSGLKNIQYF. The CDR3 DNA sequence: TGTGCCACCAGCGCATCTTCAGGGCTTAAAAACATTCAGTACTTC.